Listed below are T cell receptor beta chains from one sample, sequenced in a study of STAT5B mutations in CD4+ large granular lymphocyte leukemia. Here immunoSEQ multiplex PCR was the method, and the copy in TCRdb shows in-frame clones only, minus some. The data show about 4,600 clones, over 75% seen once. The sample taken for sequencing was PBMCs. The receptors shown here come from a man between 65 and 85 years old with CD4+ T-cell large granular lymphocyte leukemia. Both conserved end residues are part of each CDR3. A D gene is named only where the DNA matches it firmly.

CASSSTGGNQPQHF	TRBD1	14	TRBV6-5	TRBJ1-5
CASGFGPDRGSTGNTIYF	TRBD1	18	TRBV12-5	TRBJ1-3
CASSQGPVSNEQFF	-	14	TRBV2	TRBJ2-1
CASSSRTSGYNEQFF	TRBD2	15	TRBV7-9	TRBJ2-1
CASSEWSTDTQYF	-	13	TRBV6-1	TRBJ2-3
CASSSTGFGYTF	-	12	TRBV6-1	TRBJ1-2
CASMGGPGRVNKEKLFF	-	17	TRBV5-8	TRBJ1-4
CSGTLEETQYF	-	11	TRBV20-1	TRBJ2-5
CASSFPSVFYGYTF	-	14	TRBV7-2	TRBJ1-2
CAWSDRAEKLFF	TRBD1	12	TRBV30	TRBJ1-4